This T cell receptor beta chain stems from a study of monozygotic twins with inflammatory bowel disease. Remarks on this clonotype: Its target is unknown.

Samples each yielded cDNA through eight separate reactions. Template switching appended UMIs that held a 6-nucleotide sample barcode. TCRdb reworked the 5' RACE reads into one entry per CDR3 protein, no DNA. Its table lists fewer than 550,000 distinct CDR3 sequences. This CDR3 is 12 amino acids long. Germline V gene lookup returns CDR1 SGHAT and CDR2 FQNNGV. Broader study findings: IBD patients had lower TCRbeta diversity (inverse Simpson) than healthy co-twins. No difference in repertoire similarity was seen between concordant and discordant twins, possibly because power was limited.

Sequencing used blood. The source is a human donor with ulcerative colitis or Crohn's disease, or a healthy co-twin of an affected twin (not recorded which). The chain has TRBV11-2 and TRBJ2-2. This chain's CDR3 is CASSTGGGELFF. Using reference TRBV11-2 and TRBJ2-2 for the parts outside the CDR3, the full variable domain is EAGVAQSPRYKIIEKRQSVAFWCNPISGHATLYWYQQILGQGPKLLIQFQNNGVVDDSQLPKDRFSAERLKGVDSTLKIQPAKLEDSAVYLCASSTGGGELFFGEGSRLTVL.